This is a list of T cell receptor beta chains from one sample in a study of blood T cell repertoires in COVID-19. Some clones are missing from TCRdb's copy, which holds only in-frame ones; the method was immunoSEQ multiplex PCR. The table includes approximately 140,000 clones, roughly nine tenths detected once. The sequenced material came from peripheral blood. Receptors were obtained from a woman aged 55-75 years with active or convalescent COVID-19. Each CDR3 is given with its conserved first and last residue. The order of the fields is D gene, J gene, V gene, CDR3 protein. A D gene is named only where the DNA matches it firmly.

-,TRBJ1-4,TRBV25-1,CASSLLGTGNEKLFF
-,TRBJ2-7,TRBV5-6,CASSFTGSEQYF
-,TRBJ2-5,TRBV4-1,CASSQGLRGQETQYF
TRBD1,TRBJ1-1,TRBV2,CASSDEDRGPPDTEAFF
-,TRBJ1-1,TRBV11-2,CASSLVGGTEAFF
-,TRBJ1-1,TRBV4-3,CASSQDAGYTEAFF
-,TRBJ2-2,TRBV18,CASSPKQTGELFF
-,TRBJ1-1,TRBV6-1,CASSELIWSNTEAFF
-,TRBJ1-2,TRBV10-1,CASSESTGYGYTF
TRBD1,TRBJ1-2,TRBV7-2,CASSLGQGSVGYTF
-,TRBJ2-1,TRBV7-2,CASSSPRNEQFF
TRBD1,TRBJ1-4,TRBV5-5,CASSPLDRGNEKLFF
TRBD1,TRBJ2-2,TRBV18,CASSRGTGDTGELFF
TRBD2,TRBJ2-4,TRBV5-1,CASSLALAGRDIQYF
TRBD1,TRBJ2-2,TRBV7-9,CASSLEPGGPTGELFF
TRBD2,TRBJ2-3,TRBV5-6,CASSRLAGTSTDTQYF
-,TRBJ1-1,TRBV20-1,CSARGGAEAFF
-,TRBJ2-2,TRBV10-3,CAAKTGRIDTGELFF
TRBD2,TRBJ2-7,TRBV4-3,CASSFRTSGGLTIYEQYF
-,TRBJ2-7,TRBV2,CASSEQDYTVRQYF
TRBD1,TRBJ2-1,TRBV29-1,CSAAWGTGTHNEQFF
TRBD2,TRBJ2-3,TRBV6-1,CASSGDYPKPPDTQYF
-,TRBJ1-1,TRBV5-1,CASSLEYRTRDTEAFF
-,TRBJ2-4,TRBV5-8,CASSFTVAKNIQYF
-,TRBJ1-1,TRBV27,CASSLGQFGAEAFF
-,TRBJ1-2,TRBV2,CASRAGMDGYTF
-,TRBJ1-2,TRBV5-1,CASSLQGTNYGYTF
-,TRBJ1-2,TRBV19,CASSLMTAAIQYGYTF
-,TRBJ2-7,TRBV6-5,CASSYGQWQYF
-,TRBJ1-1,TRBV9,CASSVGLEHTEAFF
-,TRBJ2-7,TRBV5-6,CASTTSDRPVSFYEQYF
TRBD1,TRBJ2-6,TRBV19,CASSTEPGQGSSGANVLTF
-,TRBJ1-1,TRBV5-1,CASSLLVGGNTEAFF
-,TRBJ2-3,TRBV3-1/TRBV3-2,CASSQEESRRLTDTQYF
-,TRBJ2-7,TRBV19,CASSIAQSYEQYF
-,TRBJ1-5,TRBV10-3,CATAKGVGQPQHF
-,TRBJ2-3,TRBV7-2,CASSIYSDTQYF
TRBD2,TRBJ2-7,TRBV9,CASSVSGGAREQYF
-,TRBJ1-1,TRBV4-3,CASSRGLNTEAFF